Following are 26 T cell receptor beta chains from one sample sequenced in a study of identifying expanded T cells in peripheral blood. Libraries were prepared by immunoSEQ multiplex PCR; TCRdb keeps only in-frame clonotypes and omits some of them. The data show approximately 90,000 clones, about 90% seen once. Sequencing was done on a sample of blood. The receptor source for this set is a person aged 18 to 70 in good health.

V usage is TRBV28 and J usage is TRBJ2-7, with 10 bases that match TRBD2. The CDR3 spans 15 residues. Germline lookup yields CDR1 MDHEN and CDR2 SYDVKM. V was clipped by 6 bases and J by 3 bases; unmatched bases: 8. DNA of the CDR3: TGTGCCAGCAGGCGTGGACTAGCGGTCTTCTACGAGCAGTACTTC. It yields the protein CASRRGLAVFYEQYF. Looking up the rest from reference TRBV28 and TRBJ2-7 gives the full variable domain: DVKVTQSSRYLVKRTGEKVFLECVQDMDHENMFWYRQDPGLGLRLIYFSYDVKMKEKGDIPEGYSVSREKKERFSLILESASTNQTSMYLCASRRGLAVFYEQYFGPGTRLTVT.

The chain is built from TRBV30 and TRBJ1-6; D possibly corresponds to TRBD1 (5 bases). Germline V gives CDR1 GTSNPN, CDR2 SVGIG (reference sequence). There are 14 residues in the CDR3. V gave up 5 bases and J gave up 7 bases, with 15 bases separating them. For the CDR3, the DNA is TGTGCCTGGGAACGGGACGGAGGGAATTCACCCCTCCACTTT. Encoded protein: CAWERDGGNSPLHF. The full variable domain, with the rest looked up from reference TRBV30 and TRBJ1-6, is SQTIHQWPATLVQPVGSPLSLECTVEGTSNPNLYWYRQAAGRGLQLLFYSVGIGQISSEVPQNLSASRPQDRQFILSSKKLLLSDSGFYLCAWERDGGNSPLHFGNGTRLTVT.

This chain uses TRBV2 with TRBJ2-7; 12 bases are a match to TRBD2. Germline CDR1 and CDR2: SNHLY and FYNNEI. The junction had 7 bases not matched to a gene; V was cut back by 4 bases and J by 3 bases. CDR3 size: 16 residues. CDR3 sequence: CASSGTLAGGLYEQYF. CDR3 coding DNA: TGTGCCAGCAGTGGGACACTAGCGGGGGGCCTCTACGAGCAGTACTTC.

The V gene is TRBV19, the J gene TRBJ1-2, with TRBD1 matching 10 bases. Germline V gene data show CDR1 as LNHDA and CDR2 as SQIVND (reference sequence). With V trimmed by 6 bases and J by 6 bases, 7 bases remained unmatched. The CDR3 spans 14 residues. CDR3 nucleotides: TGTGCCAGTAGCCTCGCGACAGGGGGCCATGGCTACACCTTC. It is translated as CASSLATGGHGYTF.

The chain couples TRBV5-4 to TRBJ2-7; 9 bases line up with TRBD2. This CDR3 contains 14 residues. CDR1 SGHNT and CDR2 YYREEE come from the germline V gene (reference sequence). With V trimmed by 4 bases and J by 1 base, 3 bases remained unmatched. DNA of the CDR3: TGTGCCAGCAGCCCGAGCGGGGGGTCCTACGAGCAGTACTTC. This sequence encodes CASSPSGGSYEQYF. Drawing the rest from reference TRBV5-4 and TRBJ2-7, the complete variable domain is ETGVTQSPTHLIKTRGQQVTLRCSSQSGHNTVSWYQQALGQGPQFIFQYYREEENGRGNFPPRFSGLQFPNYSSELNVNALELDDSALYLCASSPSGGSYEQYFGPGTRLTVT.

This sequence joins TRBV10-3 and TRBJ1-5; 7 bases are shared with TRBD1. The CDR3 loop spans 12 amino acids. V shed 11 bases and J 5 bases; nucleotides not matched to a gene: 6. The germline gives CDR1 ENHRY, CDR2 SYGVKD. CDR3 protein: CASRTGYQPQHF. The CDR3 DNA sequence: TGTGCCTCACGGACAGGATATCAGCCCCAGCATTTT.

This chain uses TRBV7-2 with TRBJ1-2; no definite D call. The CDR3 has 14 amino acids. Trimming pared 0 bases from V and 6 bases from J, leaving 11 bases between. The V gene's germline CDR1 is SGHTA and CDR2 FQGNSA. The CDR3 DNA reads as TGTGCCAGCAGCTTAGCCGAAGGTTGGCATGGCTACACCTTC. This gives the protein CASSLAEGWHGYTF.

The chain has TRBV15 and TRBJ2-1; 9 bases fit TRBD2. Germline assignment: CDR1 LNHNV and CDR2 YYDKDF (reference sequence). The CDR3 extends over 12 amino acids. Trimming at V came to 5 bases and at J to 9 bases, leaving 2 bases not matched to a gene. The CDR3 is CATSLLAGEQFF. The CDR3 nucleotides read TGTGCCACCAGCTTACTAGCGGGTGAGCAGTTCTTC.

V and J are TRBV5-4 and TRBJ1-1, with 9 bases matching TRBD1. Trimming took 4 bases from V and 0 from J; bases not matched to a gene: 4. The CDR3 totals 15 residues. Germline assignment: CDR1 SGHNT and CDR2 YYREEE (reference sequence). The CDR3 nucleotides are TGTGCCAGCAGCGCGGGACAGGGCATGAACACTGAAGCTTTCTTT. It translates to CASSAGQGMNTEAFF.

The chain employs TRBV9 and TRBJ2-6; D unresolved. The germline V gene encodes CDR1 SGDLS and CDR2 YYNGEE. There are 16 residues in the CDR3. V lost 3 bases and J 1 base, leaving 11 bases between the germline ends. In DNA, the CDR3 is TGTGCCAGCAGCGCCTATACAGCTTCTGGGGCCAACGTCCTGACTTTC. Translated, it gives CASSAYTASGANVLTF.

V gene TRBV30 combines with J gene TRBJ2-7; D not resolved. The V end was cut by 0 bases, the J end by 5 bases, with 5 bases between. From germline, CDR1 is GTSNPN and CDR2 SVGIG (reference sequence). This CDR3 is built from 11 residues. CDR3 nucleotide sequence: TGTGCCTGGAGTGTGGGTAACGAGCAGTACTTC. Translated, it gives CAWSVGNEQYF.

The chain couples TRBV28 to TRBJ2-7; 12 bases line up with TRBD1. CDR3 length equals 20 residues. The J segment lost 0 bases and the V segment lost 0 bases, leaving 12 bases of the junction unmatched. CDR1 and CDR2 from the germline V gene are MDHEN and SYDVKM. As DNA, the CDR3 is TGTGCCAGCAGTTTATGGAATTTGGGACAGGGGGCGAAAAGCTCCTACGAGCAGTACTTC. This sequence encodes CASSLWNLGQGAKSSYEQYF.

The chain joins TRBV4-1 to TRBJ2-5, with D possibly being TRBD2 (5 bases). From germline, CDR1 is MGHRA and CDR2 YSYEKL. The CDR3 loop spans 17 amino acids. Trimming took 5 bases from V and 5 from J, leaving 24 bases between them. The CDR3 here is CASSSIEGRKSWETQYF. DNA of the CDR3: TGCGCCAGCAGCTCAATTGAGGGTCGGAAAAGTTGGGAGACCCAGTACTTC.

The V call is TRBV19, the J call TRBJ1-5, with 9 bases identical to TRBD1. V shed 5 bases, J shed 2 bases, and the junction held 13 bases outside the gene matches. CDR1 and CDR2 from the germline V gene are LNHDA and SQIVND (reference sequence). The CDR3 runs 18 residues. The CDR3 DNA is TGTGCCAGTAGTGACCGAGGGGGGACAGGGATTGGCAATCAGCCCCAGCATTTT. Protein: CASSDRGGTGIGNQPQHF.

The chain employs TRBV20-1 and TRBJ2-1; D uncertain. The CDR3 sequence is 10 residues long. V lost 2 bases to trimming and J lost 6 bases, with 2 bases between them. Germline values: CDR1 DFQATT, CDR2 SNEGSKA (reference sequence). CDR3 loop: CSARSNEQFF. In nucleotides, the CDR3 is TGCAGTGCTAGATCCAATGAGCAGTTCTTC.

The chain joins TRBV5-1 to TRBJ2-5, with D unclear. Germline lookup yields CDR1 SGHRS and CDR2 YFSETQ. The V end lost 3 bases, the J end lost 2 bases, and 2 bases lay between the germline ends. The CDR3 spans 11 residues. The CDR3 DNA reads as TGCGCCAGCAGCTCTCAAGAGACCCAGTACTTC. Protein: CASSSQETQYF.

DNA for the CDR3: TGTGCCTCCCGGGACCATAATCTACGGGTGATCACCGGGGAGCTGTTTTTT. Its translation: CASRDHNLRVITGELFF. The chain couples TRBV10-3 to TRBJ2-2; D possibly matches TRBD1 or TRBD2 (5 bases each). Trimming stripped 11 bases from V and 4 bases from J, with 26 bases between. Germline lookup yields CDR1 ENHRY and CDR2 SYGVKD. CDR3 length equals 17 residues.

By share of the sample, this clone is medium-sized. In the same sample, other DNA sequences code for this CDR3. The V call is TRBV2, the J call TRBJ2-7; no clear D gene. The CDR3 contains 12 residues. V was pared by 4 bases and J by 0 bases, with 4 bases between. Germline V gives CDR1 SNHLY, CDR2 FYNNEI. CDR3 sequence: CASSASSYEQYF. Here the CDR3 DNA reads TGTGCCAGCAGTGCCAGCTCCTACGAGCAGTACTTC. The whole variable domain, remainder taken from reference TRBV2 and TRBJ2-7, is EPEVTQTPSHQVTQMGQEVILRCVPISNHLYFYWYRQILGQKVEFLVSFYNNEISEKSEIFDDQFSVERPDGSNFTLKIRSTKLEDSAMYFCASSASSYEQYFGPGTRLTVT.

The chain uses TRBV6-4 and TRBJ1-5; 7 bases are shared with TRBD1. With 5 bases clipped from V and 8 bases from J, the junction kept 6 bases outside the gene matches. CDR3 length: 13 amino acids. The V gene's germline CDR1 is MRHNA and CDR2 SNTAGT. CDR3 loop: CASSPDRVKPQHF. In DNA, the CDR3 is TGTGCCAGCAGTCCCGACAGGGTGAAGCCCCAGCATTTT.

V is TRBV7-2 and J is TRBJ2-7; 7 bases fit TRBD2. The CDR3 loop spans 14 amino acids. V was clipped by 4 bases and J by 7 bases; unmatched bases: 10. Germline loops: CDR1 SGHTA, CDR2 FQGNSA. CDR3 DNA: TGTGCCAGCAGCTCGGGACGGACTAGTGGAGAGCAGTACTTC. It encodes CASSSGRTSGEQYF.

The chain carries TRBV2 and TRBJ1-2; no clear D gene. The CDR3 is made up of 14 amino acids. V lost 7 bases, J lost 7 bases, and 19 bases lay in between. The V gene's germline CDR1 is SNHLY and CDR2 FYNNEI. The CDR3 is CASIEPGVKGGYTF. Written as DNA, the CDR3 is TGTGCCAGCATCGAACCGGGAGTTAAGGGTGGCTACACCTTC.

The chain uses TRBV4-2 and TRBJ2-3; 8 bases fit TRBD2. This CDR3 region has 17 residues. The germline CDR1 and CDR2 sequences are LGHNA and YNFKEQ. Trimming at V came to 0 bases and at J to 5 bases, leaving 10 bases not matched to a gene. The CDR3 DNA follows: TGTGCCAGCAGCCAAGATAACGGGAGGGCCTCGAAAGATACGCAGTATTTT. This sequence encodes CASSQDNGRASKDTQYF.

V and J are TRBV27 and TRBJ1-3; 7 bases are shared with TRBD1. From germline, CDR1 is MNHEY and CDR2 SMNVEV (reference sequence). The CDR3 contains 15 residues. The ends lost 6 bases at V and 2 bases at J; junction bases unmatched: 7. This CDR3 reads CASSTTGVAGNTIYF. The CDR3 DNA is TGTGCCAGCAGCACCACAGGGGTAGCTGGAAACACCATATATTTT.

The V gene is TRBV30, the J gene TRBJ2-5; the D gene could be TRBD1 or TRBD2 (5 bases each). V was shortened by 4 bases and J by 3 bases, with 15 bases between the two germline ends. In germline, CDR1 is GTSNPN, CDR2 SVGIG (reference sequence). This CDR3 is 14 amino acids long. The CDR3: CAWTTSGPEETQYF. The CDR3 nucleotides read TGTGCCTGGACTACCTCGGGACCAGAAGAGACCCAGTACTTC.

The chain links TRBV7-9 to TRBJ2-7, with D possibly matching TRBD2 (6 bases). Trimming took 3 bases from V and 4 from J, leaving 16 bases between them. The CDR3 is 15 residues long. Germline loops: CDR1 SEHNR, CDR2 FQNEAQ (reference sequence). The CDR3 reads CASSFREASDYEQYF. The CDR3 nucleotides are TGTGCCAGCAGCTTCCGTGAGGCTAGCGATTACGAGCAGTACTTC.

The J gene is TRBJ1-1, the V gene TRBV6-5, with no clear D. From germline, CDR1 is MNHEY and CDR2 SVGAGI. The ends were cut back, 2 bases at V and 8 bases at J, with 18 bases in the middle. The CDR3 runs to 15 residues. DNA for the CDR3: TGTGCCAGCAGTTACGAGATAACTAACCTACGGGAAGCTTTCTTT. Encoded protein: CASSYEITNLREAFF.